These 18 T cell receptor beta chains were sequenced from one sample in a study of molecular identifiers for immune sequencing clone quantification. TCRdb re-analysed the PCR reads in MiXCR, keeping a single row per CDR3 protein. The top ten clones hold 0.7% to 1% of a sample with hundreds of thousands of distinct CDR3 sequences, approximately 20% of them seen once. What was sequenced was naive CD8+ T cells from blood, with Jurkat cell RNA spiked in. Subset given: FACS-sorted CD8+CD4-CCR7+CD45RA+ naive T cells. Every receptor here comes from a human donor in good health. Some libraries in this study had Jurkat cell RNA spiked in.

This rearrangement joins TRBV2 to TRBJ1-6, with D perhaps matching TRBD1 (6 bases). CDR1 and CDR2 (germline): SNHLY, FYNNEI. This CDR3 contains 16 residues. V shed 8 bases and J shed 0 bases, with 14 bases lying between them. CDR3 sequence: CASLPGVSSYNSPLHF. In nucleotides, the CDR3 is TGTGCCAGCCTCCCAGGGGTGAGCTCCTATAATTCACCCCTCCACTTT.

This chain uses TRBV13 with TRBJ2-3, with TRBD1 matching 7 bases. The CDR3 is 17 residues long. V was clipped by 5 bases and J by 1 base; unmatched bases: 12. Germline V lookup: CDR1 PRHDT, CDR2 FYEKMQ (reference sequence). In nucleotides, the CDR3 is TGTGCCAGCAGCACCCCCCTGGGGACAGACCGCACAGATACGCAGTATTTT. Amino acid sequence: CASSTPLGTDRTDTQYF.

The V gene is TRBV20-1, the J gene TRBJ1-1, with D perhaps matching TRBD1 (5 bases). Between the trimmed V and J ends, which lost 6 bases and 0 bases, there was a span of 17 bases. The CDR3 contains 15 residues. Germline CDR1 is DFQATT and CDR2 is SNEGSKA (reference sequence). The CDR3 is CSATDVRGMNTEAFF. In nucleotides, the CDR3 is TGCAGTGCCACTGACGTAAGGGGCATGAACACTGAAGCTTTCTTT.

Worth noting for this clonotype: A much larger clone lies one base from this, so it may be a read error. The chain carries TRBV7-3 and TRBJ2-2; possibly TRBD2 for D (5 bases). Deletions cut 0 bases from V and 7 bases from J, with 18 bases between. The CDR3 has 17 amino acids. The germline V gene has CDR1 SGHTA and CDR2 FQGTGA. DNA of the CDR3: TGTGCCAGCAGCTTAACGCGGGCTGATCCCTTGATCGGGGAGCTGTTTTTT. This gives the protein CASSLTRADPLIGELFF.

This clonotype occurred many times. The chain carries TRBV28 and TRBJ1-1; 8 nucleotides line up with TRBD1. CDR1 and CDR2 from the germline V gene are MDHEN and SYDVKM. The ends lost 5 bases at V and 1 base at J; junction bases unmatched: 6. There are 15 residues in the CDR3. The CDR3: CASSLGQGWNTEAFF. CDR3 bases: TGTGCCAGCAGTCTAGGACAGGGCTGGAACACTGAAGCTTTCTTT. Full variable domain (rest looked up from reference TRBV28 and TRBJ1-1): DVKVTQSSRYLVKRTGEKVFLECVQDMDHENMFWYRQDPGLGLRLIYFSYDVKMKEKGDIPEGYSVSREKKERFSLILESASTNQTSMYLCASSLGQGWNTEAFFGQGTRLTVV.

This clonotype was counted at least ten times. The rearrangement joins TRBV7-9 to TRBJ2-7; D uncertain. Germline V CDR1 and CDR2: SEHNR, FQNEAQ (reference sequence). V gave up 1 base and J gave up 6 bases, with 10 bases separating them. The CDR3 is 13 amino acids. CDR3 protein: CASSLEDIPEQYF. Here the CDR3 DNA reads TGTGCCAGCAGCTTAGAAGACATACCCGAGCAGTACTTC.

The chain has TRBV12-3 or TRBV12-4 and TRBJ1-3; maybe TRBD1 (6 bases). This CDR3 region has 15 residues. Trimming shortened V by 2 bases and J by 2 bases, and 10 bases separated the two germline ends. The CDR3 DNA reads TGTGCCAGCAGTTTACGGGGGGCAGCTGGAAACACCATATATTTT. It encodes CASSLRGAAGNTIYF.

The chain uses TRBV5-6 and TRBJ2-1, with a possible D match to TRBD1 (6 bases). In germline, CDR1 is SGHDT, CDR2 YYEEEE. The CDR3 has 17 residues. V was trimmed by 1 base and J by 2 bases, leaving 16 bases between them. The CDR3 spells CASSLPRGRHTYNEQFF. DNA for the CDR3: TGTGCCAGCAGCTTGCCCAGGGGACGACATACCTACAATGAGCAGTTCTTC. The variable domain in full, with the rest retrieved from reference TRBV5-6 and TRBJ2-1, is DAGVTQSPTHLIKTRGQQVTLRCSPKSGHDTVSWYQQALGQGPQFIFQYYEEEERQRGNFPDRFSGHQFPNYSSELNVNALLLGDSALYLCASSLPRGRHTYNEQFFGPGTRLTVL.

Of note for this clonotype: Since a much larger clone is just one base distant, this may be a read error. The chain has TRBV4-1 and TRBJ1-6; D is perhaps TRBD1 (6 bases). This CDR3 is built from 17 residues. Trimming removed 4 bases at V and 11 bases at J, with 24 bases between. The germline V gene encodes CDR1 MGHRA and CDR2 YSYEKL. CDR3 bases: TGCGCCAGCAGCCGACTGTGGACAGAGGGAATAAGGACACCCCTCCACTTT. It codes for CASSRLWTEGIRTPLHF.

Notes on this clonotype: Given a much more abundant clone one base away, this may be a read error. The genes are TRBV7-9 and TRBJ2-5; unclear D gene. The germline V gene encodes CDR1 SEHNR and CDR2 FQNEAQ (reference sequence). CDR3 length: 12 amino acids. Written as DNA, the CDR3 is TGTGCCAGCAGCTTACTCCTAGAGACCCTGTACTTC. It encodes CASSLLLETLYF.

The sample holds a few counts of this clonotype. The rearrangement uses TRBV11-2 and TRBJ2-1; 9 positions match TRBD2. V shed 5 bases, J shed 10 bases, and the junction held 6 bases outside the gene matches. CDR1 and CDR2 (germline): SGHAT, FQNNGV. The CDR3 loop spans 13 amino acids. The CDR3 spells CASSRGGAWEQFF. The DNA for the CDR3 is TGTGCCAGCAGCCGCGGGGGGGCCTGGGAGCAGTTCTTC. Full variable domain (missing parts from reference TRBV11-2 and TRBJ2-1): EAGVAQSPRYKIIEKRQSVAFWCNPISGHATLYWYQQILGQGPKLLIQFQNNGVVDDSQLPKDRFSAERLKGVDSTLKIQPAKLEDSAVYLCASSRGGAWEQFFGPGTRLTVL.

The genes are TRBV12-3 or TRBV12-4 and TRBJ2-7, with TRBD2 identical over 10 bases. The CDR3 consists of 13 residues. The J segment lost 5 bases and the V segment lost 4 bases, leaving 2 bases of the junction unmatched. The CDR3: CASSWTSGNEQYF. CDR3 DNA sequence: TGTGCCAGCAGTTGGACTAGCGGCAACGAGCAGTACTTC.

This clonotype was detected many times. The rearrangement uses TRBV7-9 and TRBJ2-2; D unclear. Germline loops: CDR1 SEHNR, CDR2 FQNEAQ (reference sequence). The CDR3 runs 14 residues. The V end lost 0 bases, the J end lost 8 bases, and 10 bases lay between the germline ends. CDR3 sequence: CASSLAASAGELFF. The CDR3 DNA follows: TGTGCCAGCAGCTTAGCAGCATCGGCAGGGGAGCTGTTTTTT.

For this clonotype: Relative to the germline gene, one junction end is altered; a read error may explain this. The J gene is TRBJ2-7, the V gene TRBV13; D gene uncertain. The CDR3 consists of 13 residues. Germline V lookup: CDR1 PRHDT, CDR2 FYEKMQ (reference sequence). The CDR3 loop reads CASSLGRSYVQYF. Written as DNA, the CDR3 is TGTGCCAGCAGCTTAGGTCGCTCCTACGTGCAGTACTTC.

The rearrangement joins TRBV7-9 to TRBJ1-2; the D is unclear. The germline V gene has CDR1 SEHNR and CDR2 FQNEAQ (reference sequence). Trimming cost V 4 bases and J 4 bases, with 16 bases left between them. The CDR3 contains 15 residues. Here the CDR3 reads CASSSPKEASYGYTF. Here the CDR3 DNA reads TGTGCCAGCAGCTCACCCAAGGAGGCATCCTATGGCTACACCTTC.

A word on this clonotype: At one end, the junction sequence differs from germline, possibly due to a read error. V and J are TRBV4-1 and TRBJ2-7; the D is unclear. CDR3 length: 13 amino acids. Per germline, CDR1 MGHRA and CDR2 YSYEKL. The CDR3 sequence is CASSQGLLYGQYF. The CDR3 bases are TGCGCCAGCAGCCAAGGGTTACTCTACGGGCAGTACTTC.

This clonotype was detected ten times or more. The V and J genes are TRBV6-5 and TRBJ1-5; D not resolved. V lost 2 bases to trimming and J lost 9 bases, with 8 bases between them. The CDR3 is 12 residues long. Germline CDR1 is MNHEY and CDR2 is SVGAGI. Here the CDR3 reads CASSYPGGPQHF. The CDR3 DNA reads TGTGCCAGCAGTTACCCGGGAGGGCCCCAGCATTTT.

This clonotype was found many times. The chain carries TRBV6-2 or TRBV6-3 and TRBJ2-5; 11 positions agree with TRBD1. The CDR3 has 15 residues. After removal of 2 bases from V and 5 bases from J, the junction contained 4 bases not matched to a gene. Per the germline V gene, CDR1 is MNHEY and CDR2 is SVGEGT. The CDR3 loop is CASSYRDRGTETQYF. CDR3 DNA sequence: TGTGCCAGCAGTTACCGGGACAGGGGGACGGAGACCCAGTACTTC.